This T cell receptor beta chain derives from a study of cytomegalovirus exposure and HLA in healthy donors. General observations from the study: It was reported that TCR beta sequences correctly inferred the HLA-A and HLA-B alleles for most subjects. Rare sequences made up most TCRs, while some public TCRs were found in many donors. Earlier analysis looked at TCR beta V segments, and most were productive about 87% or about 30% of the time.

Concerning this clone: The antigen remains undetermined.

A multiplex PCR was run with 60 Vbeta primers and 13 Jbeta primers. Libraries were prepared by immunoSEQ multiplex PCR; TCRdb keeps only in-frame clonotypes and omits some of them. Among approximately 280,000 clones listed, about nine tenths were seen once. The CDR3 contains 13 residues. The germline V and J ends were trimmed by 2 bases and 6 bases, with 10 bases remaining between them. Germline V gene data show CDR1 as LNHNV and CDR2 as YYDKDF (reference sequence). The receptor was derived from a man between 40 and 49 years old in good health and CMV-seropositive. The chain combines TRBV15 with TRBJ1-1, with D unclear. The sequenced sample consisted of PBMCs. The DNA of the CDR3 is TGTGCCACCAGCAGAACGGTTTCCGCTGAAGCTTTCTTT. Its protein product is CATSRTVSAEAFF.